This record looks at one TCR beta chain sequence and its context. The germline gives CDR1 MNHNS, CDR2 SASEGT. The CDR3 spans 15 residues. With 2 bases removed from V and 8 bases from J, the gap between germline ends came to 15 bases. This record comes from a study of cytomegalovirus exposure and HLA in healthy donors. Amplification used 60 Vbeta primers and 13 Jbeta primers. Repertoires were generated with immunoSEQ multiplex PCR, while TCRdb's copy carries only in-frame clones and drops some. This table holds around 75,000 clones. The sequenced sample consisted of PBMCs. This clonotype was obtained from a middle-aged man in good health and CMV-seronegative. The rearrangement links TRBV6-1 to TRBJ1-4, with D perhaps matching TRBD1 (5 bases). CDR3 protein: CASSEFTGTEEKLFF. The CDR3 DNA reads as TGTGCCAGCAGTGAATTCACAGGAACAGAAGAAAAACTGTTTTTT.